The T cell receptor (beta chain) under discussion was sequenced for a study of T cells after yellow fever vaccination. They built TCR cDNA with 5'RACE template switching, a step that put in a universal primer site and UMIs. Each CDR3 protein gets one entry after TCRdb re-called the 5' RACE reads with MiXCR. The sample has about 400,000 distinct CDR3 sequences, roughly 11% seen once. V lost 2 bases to trimming and J lost 4 bases, with 11 bases between them. The CDR3 has 14 amino acids. CDR1 and CDR2 (germline): LGHNA, YNFKEQ. Study-level findings and limits: A weaker secondary response peaked on day 5, the primary on day 15. A limited proportion of clonotypes was detected within both the CD4 and CD8 compartments. Subsequent to the booster, the majority of primary-vaccination clones reappeared (96% CD4, approximately 85% CD8).

There are a few counts of this clonotype. Its antigen is unknown. Sequenced material: PBMCs, taken on the day of the first yellow fever vaccination. This sequence was found in a man between 18 and 29 years old who received the YFV17D yellow fever vaccine. The chain has TRBV4-2 and TRBJ1-1, with D tentatively TRBD1 (6 bases). CDR3 residues: CASSQQNRVTEAFF. The CDR3 DNA follows: TGTGCCAGCAGCCAACAGAACAGGGTCACTGAAGCTTTCTTT.